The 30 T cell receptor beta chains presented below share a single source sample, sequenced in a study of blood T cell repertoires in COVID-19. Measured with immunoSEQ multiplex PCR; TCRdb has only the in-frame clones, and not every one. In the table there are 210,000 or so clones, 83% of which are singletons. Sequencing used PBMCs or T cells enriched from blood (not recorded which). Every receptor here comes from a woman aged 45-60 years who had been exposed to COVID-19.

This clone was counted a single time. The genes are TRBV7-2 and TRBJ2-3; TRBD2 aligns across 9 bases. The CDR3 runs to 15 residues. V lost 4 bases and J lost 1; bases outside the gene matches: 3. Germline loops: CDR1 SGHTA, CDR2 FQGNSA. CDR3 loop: CASSSIAGGTDTQYF. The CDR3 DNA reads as TGTGCCAGCAGCTCCATAGCGGGGGGCACAGATACGCAGTATTTT. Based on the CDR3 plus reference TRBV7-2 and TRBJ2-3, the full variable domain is GAGVSQSPSNKVTEKGKDVELRCDPISGHTALYWYRQSLGQGLEFLIYFQGNSAPDKSGLPSDRFSAERTGGSVSTLTIQRTQQEDSAVYLCASSSIAGGTDTQYFGPGTRLTVL.

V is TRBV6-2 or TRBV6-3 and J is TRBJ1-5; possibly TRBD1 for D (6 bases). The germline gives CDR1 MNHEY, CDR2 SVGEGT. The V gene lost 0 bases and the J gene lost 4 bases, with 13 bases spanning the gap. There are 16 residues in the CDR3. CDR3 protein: CASSYSTGTHNQPQHF. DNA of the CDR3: TGTGCCAGCAGTTACTCGACCGGGACACATAATCAGCCCCAGCATTTT.

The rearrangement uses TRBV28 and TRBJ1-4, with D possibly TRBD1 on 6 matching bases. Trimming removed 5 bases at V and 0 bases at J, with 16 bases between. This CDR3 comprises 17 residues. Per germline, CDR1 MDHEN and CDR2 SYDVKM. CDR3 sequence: CASSPETGAATNEKLFF. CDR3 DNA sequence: TGTGCCAGCAGTCCTGAGACAGGAGCTGCAACTAATGAAAAACTGTTTTTT.

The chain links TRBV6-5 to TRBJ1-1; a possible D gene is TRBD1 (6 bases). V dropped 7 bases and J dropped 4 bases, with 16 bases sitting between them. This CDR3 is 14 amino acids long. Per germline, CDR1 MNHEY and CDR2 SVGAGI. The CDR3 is CASMRGSYGTEAFF. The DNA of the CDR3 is TGTGCCAGCATGAGGGGGTCTTACGGCACTGAAGCTTTCTTT.

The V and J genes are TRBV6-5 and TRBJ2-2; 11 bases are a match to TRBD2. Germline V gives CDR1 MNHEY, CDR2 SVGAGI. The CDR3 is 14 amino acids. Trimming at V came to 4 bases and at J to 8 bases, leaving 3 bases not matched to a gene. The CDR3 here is CASSSLAGAGELFF. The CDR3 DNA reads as TGTGCCAGCAGTTCACTAGCGGGGGCGGGGGAGCTGTTTTTT.

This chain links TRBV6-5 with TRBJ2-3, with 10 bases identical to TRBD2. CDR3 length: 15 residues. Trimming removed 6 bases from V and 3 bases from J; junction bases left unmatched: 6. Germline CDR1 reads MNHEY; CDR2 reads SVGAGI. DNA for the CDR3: TGTGCCAGCAGGAACCTAGCGGGGGTAACAGATACGCAGTATTTT. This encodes CASRNLAGVTDTQYF.

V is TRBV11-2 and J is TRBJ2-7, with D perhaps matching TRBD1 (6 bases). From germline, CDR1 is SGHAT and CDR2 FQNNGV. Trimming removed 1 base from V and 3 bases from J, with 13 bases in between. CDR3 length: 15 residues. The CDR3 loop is CASSLVGALSYEQYF. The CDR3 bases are TGTGCCAGCAGCTTAGTGGGGGCGTTAAGCTACGAGCAGTACTTC.

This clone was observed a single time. The CDR3: CSAPADYGYTF. The CDR3 nucleotides read TGCAGTGCCCCGGCGGACTATGGCTACACCTTC. The chain has TRBV20-1 and TRBJ1-2; D is undetermined. Germline CDR1 reads DFQATT; CDR2 reads SNEGSKA (reference sequence). This CDR3 spans 11 amino acids. The V end lost 6 bases, the J end lost 3 bases, and 8 bases lay between the germline ends.

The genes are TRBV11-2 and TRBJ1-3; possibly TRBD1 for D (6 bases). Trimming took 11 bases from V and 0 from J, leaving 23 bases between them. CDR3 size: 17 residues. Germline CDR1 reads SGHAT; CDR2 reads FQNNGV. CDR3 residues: CAVSGDPRGISGNTIYF. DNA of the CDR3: TGTGCCGTAAGCGGGGACCCGAGGGGGATCTCTGGAAACACCATATATTTT.

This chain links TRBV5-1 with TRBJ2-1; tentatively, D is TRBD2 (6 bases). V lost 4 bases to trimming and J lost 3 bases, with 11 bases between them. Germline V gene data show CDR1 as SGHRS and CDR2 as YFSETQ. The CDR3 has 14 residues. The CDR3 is CASSQETSYNEQFF. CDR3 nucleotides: TGCGCCAGCAGCCAGGAGACTAGCTACAATGAGCAGTTCTTC. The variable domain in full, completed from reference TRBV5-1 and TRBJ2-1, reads KAGVTQTPRYLIKTRGQQVTLSCSPISGHRSVSWYQQTPGQGLQFLFEYFSETQRNKGNFPGRFSGRQFSNSRSEMNVSTLELGDSALYLCASSQETSYNEQFFGPGTRLTVL.

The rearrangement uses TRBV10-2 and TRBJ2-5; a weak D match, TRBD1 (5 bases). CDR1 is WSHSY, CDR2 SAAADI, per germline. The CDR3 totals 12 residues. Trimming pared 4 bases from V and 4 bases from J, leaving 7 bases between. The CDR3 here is CASSVRGETQYF. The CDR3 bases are TGCGCCAGCAGTGTAAGGGGAGAGACCCAGTACTTC.

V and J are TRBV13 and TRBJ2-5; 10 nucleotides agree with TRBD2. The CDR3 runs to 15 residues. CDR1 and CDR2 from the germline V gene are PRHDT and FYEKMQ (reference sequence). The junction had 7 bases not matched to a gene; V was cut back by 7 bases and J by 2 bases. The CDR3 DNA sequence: TGTGCCAGCAACGGGAGGACTAGCGGACAAGAGACCCAGTACTTC. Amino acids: CASNGRTSGQETQYF.

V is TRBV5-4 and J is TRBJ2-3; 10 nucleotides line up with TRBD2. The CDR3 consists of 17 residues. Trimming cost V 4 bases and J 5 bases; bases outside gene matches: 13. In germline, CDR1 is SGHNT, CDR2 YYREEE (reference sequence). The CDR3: CASSKSAGGPGGDTQYF. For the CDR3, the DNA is TGTGCCAGCAGCAAATCAGCGGGGGGGCCGGGTGGAGATACGCAGTATTTT.

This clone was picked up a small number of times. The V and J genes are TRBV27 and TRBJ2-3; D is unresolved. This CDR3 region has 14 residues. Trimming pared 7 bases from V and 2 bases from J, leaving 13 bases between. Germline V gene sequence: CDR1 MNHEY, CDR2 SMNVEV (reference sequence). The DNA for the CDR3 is TGTGCCAGCAAAGCTCGCGTCTCCACAGATACGCAGTATTTT. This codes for CASKARVSTDTQYF.

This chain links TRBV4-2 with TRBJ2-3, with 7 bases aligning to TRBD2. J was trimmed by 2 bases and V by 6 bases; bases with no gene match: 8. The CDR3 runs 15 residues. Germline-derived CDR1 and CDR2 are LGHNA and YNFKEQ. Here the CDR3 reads CASREGRGITDTQYF. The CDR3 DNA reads TGTGCCAGCAGAGAGGGGCGGGGGATCACAGATACGCAGTATTTT.

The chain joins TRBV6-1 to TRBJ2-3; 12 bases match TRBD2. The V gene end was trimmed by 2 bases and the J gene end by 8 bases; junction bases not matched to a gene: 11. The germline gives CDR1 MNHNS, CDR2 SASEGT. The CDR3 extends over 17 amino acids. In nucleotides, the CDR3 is TGTGCCAGCAGTGAAACAGGACTAGCGGGACCAAGAGGTACGCAGTATTTT. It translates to CASSETGLAGPRGTQYF.

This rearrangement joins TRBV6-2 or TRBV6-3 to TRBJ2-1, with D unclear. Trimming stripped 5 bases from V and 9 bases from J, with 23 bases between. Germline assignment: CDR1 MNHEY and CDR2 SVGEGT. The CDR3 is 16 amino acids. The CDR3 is CASSHLTDHPLSEQFF. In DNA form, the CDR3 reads TGTGCCAGCAGTCACCTAACAGACCACCCTTTATCTGAGCAGTTCTTC.

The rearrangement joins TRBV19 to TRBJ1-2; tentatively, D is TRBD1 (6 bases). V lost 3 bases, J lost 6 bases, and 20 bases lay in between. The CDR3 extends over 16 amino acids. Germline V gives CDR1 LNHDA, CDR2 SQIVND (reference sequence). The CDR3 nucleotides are TGTGCCAGTAGTATGGCGGGGGGCCTGAAATCGGATGGCTACACCTTC. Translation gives CASSMAGGLKSDGYTF.

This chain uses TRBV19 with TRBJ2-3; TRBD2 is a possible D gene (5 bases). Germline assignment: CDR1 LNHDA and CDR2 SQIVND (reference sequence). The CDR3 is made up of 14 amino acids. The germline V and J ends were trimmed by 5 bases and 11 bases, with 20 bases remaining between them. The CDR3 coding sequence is TGTGCCAGTAGTCCGACAATGGAGGCCAGCGGGCAGTATTTT. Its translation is CASSPTMEASGQYF.

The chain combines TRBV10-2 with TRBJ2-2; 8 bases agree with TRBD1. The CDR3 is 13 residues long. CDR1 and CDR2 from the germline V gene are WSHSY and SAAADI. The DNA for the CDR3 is TGCACCCCCTACAGACAGGGGAACGGGGAGCTGTTTTTT. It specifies CTPYRQGNGELFF.

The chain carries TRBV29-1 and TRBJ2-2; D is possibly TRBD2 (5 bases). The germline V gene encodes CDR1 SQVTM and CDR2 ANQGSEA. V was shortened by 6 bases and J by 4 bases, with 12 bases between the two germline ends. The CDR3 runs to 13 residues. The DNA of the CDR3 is TGCAGCGTCAGAGGGATGAGCACCGGGGAGCTGTTTTTT. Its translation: CSVRGMSTGELFF.

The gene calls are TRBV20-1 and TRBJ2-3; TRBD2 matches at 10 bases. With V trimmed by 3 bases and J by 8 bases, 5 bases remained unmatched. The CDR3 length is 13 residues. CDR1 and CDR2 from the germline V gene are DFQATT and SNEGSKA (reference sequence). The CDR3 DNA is TGCAGTGCTAGTGGGACTAGCGCCGGTACGCAGTATTTT. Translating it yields CSASGTSAGTQYF.

The CDR3 region is CASSLAISSGPTEAFF. The CDR3, as DNA: TGTGCCAGCAGCTTAGCGATATCGTCAGGGCCCACTGAAGCTTTCTTT. The chain uses TRBV7-9 and TRBJ1-1; perhaps TRBD1 as D (5 bases). This CDR3 is 16 amino acids long. The germline V and J ends were trimmed by 0 bases and 4 bases, with 15 bases remaining between them. Germline lookup yields CDR1 SEHNR and CDR2 FQNEAQ (reference sequence).

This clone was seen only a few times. DNA for the CDR3: TGTGCCAGCAGTACCACGGACGGGAAAGAGACCCAGTACTTC. It codes for CASSTTDGKETQYF. This chain links TRBV28 with TRBJ2-5; TRBD2 might be the D (5 bases). The CDR3 totals 14 residues. Germline CDR1 is MDHEN and CDR2 is SYDVKM. Trimming removed 5 bases from V and 3 bases from J, with 13 bases in between.

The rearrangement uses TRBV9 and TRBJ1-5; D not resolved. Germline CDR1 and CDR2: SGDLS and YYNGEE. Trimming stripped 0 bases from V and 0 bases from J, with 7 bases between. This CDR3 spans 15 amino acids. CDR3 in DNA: TGTGCCAGCAGCGTAGGCGATTATAGCAATCAGCCCCAGCATTTT. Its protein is CASSVGDYSNQPQHF.

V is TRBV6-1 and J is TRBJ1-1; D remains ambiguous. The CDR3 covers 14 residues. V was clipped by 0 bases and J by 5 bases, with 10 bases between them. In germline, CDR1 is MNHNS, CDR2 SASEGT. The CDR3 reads CASSEAVGRTEAFF. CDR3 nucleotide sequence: TGTGCCAGCAGTGAAGCTGTGGGGAGGACTGAAGCTTTCTTT.

CDR3 residues: CASSSTGPENTGELFF. Here the CDR3 DNA reads TGCGCCAGCAGCTCTACAGGGCCCGAGAACACCGGGGAGCTGTTTTTT. The genes are TRBV5-1 and TRBJ2-2; D perhaps matches TRBD1 (6 bases). With 3 bases removed from V and 1 base from J, the gap between germline ends came to 13 bases. In germline, CDR1 is SGHRS, CDR2 YFSETQ. This CDR3 contains 16 residues.

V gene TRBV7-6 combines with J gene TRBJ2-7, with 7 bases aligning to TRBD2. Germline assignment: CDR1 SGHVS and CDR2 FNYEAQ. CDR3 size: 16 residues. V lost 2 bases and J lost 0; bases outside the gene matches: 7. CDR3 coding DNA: TGTGCCAGCAGCTTACGAGCGGGGCGAAGCTCCTACGAGCAGTACTTC. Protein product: CASSLRAGRSSYEQYF.

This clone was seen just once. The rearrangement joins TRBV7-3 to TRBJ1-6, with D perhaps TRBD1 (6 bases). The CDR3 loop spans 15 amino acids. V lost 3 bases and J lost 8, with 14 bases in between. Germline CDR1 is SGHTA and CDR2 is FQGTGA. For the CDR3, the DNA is TGTGCCAGCAGCTTCGGACAGAGCGCTGATTCACCCCTCCACTTT. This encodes CASSFGQSADSPLHF.

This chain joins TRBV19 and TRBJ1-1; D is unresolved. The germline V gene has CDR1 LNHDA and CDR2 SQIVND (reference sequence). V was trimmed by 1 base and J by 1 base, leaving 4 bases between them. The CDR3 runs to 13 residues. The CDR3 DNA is TGTGCCAGTAGTATAGCCCAGAACACTGAAGCTTTCTTT. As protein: CASSIAQNTEAFF.